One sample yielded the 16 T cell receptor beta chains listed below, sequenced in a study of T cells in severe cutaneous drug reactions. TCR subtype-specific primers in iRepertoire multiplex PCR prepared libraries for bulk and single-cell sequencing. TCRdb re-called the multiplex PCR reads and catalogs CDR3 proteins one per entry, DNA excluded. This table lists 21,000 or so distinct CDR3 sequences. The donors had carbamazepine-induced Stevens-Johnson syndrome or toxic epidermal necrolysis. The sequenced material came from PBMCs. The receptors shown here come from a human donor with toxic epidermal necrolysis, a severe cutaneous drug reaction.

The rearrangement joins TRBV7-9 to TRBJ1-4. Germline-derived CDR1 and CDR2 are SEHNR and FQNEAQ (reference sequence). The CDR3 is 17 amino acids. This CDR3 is CASSSRGGLATNEKLFF.

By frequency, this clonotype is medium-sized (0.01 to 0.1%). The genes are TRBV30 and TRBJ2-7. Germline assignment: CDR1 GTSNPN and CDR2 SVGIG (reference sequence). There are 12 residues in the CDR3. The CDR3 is CAWSVLWDEQYF.

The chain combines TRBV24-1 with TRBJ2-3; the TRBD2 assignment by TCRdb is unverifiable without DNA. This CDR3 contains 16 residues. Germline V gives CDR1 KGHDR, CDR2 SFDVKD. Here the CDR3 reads CATSDSGPSGVDTQYF.

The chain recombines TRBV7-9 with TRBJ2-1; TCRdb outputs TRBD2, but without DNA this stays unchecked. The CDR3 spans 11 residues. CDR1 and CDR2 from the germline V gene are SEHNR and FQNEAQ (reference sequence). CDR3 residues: CASSSTSWQFF.

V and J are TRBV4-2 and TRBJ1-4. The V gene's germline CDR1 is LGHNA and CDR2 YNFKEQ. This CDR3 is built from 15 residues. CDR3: CASSQDRATNEKLFF.

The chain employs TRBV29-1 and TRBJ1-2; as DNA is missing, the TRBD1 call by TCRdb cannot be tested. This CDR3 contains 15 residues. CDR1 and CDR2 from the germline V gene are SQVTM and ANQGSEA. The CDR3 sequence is CSVERGQHSSYGYTF. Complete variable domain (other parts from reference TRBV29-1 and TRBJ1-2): SAVISQKPSRDICQRGTSLTIQCQVDSQVTMMFWYRQQPGQSLTLIATANQGSEATYESGFVIDKFPISRPNLTFSTLTVSNMSPEDSSIYLCSVERGQHSSYGYTFGSGTRLTVV.

The CDR3 is CSAPGLSSYNEQFF. The rearrangement uses TRBV20-1 and TRBJ2-1; lacking DNA, the TRBD2 call made by TCRdb goes unchecked. CDR3 size: 14 residues. CDR1 DFQATT and CDR2 SNEGSKA come from the germline V gene (reference sequence).

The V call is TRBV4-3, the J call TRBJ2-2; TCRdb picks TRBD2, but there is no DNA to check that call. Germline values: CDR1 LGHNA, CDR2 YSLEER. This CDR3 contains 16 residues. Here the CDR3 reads CASSQVASSGTGELFF.

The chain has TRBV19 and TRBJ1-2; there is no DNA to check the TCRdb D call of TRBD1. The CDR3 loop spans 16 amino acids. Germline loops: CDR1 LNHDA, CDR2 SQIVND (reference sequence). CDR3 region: CASSPRTGRRDYGYTF.

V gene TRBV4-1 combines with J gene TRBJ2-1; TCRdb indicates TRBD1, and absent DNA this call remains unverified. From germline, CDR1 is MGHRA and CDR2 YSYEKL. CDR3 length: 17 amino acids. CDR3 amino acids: CASSQERITGVYNEQFF.

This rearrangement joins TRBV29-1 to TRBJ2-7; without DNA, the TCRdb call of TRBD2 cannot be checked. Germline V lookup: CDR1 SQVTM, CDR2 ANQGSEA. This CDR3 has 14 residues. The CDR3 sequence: CSAGTSGRAYEQYF.

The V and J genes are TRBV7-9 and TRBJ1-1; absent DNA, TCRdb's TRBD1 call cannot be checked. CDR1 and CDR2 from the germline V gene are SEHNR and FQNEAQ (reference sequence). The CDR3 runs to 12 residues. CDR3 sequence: CASTRGGTEAFF.

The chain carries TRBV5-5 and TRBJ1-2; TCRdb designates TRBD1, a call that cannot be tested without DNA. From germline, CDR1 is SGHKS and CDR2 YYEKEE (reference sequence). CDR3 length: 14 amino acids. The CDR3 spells CASSSTTGDYGYTF.

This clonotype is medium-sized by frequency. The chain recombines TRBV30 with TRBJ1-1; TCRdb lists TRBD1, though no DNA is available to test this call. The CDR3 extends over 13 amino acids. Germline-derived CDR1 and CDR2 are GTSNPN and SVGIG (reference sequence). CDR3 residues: CAWSRGLNTEAFF. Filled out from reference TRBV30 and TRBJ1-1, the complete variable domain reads SQTIHQWPATLVQPVGSPLSLECTVEGTSNPNLYWYRQAAGRGLQLLFYSVGIGQISSEVPQNLSASRPQDRQFILSSKKLLLSDSGFYLCAWSRGLNTEAFFGQGTRLTVV.

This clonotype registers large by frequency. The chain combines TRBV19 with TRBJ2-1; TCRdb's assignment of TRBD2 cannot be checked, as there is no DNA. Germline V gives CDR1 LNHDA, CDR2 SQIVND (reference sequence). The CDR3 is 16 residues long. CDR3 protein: CASSILAGPPYNEQFF.

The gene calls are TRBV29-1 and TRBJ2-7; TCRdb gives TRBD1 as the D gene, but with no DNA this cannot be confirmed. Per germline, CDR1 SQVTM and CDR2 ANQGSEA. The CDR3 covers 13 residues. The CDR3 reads CSGGQGALGEQYF.